This T cell receptor (beta chain) derives from a study of shared clonotypes between healthy human individuals. Naivety among CD8 cells was defined by CD45RO negativity and positive CCR7 selection, thereby excluding terminally differentiated effector memory CD45RA+ cells. CDR1 is MRHNA and CDR2 is SNTAGT in the germline V gene. CDR3 length: 15 amino acids. Trimming stripped 6 bases from V and 4 bases from J, with 16 bases between. Study-wide findings and caveats: Sequencing depth was expected to influence donor clonotype sharing. Naive subsets generally exceeded memory subsets in estimated richness.

TCRdb keeps only in-frame clones here, not all; method: immunoSEQ multiplex PCR. The sample holds approximately 1.9 million clones, approximately 92% seen once. A word on this clone: The antigen remains undetermined.

The chain links TRBV6-4 to TRBJ2-1, with a tentative D call TRBD2 (5 bases). This clonotype originated in a young man in good health. Some clones in this sample may be carry-over from other donors' samples. The sequenced material came from naive CD8+ T cells from PBMCs. The CDR3 loop reads CASSLGGFPYNEQFF. DNA for the CDR3: TGTGCCAGCAGCCTAGGAGGATTCCCATACAATGAGCAGTTCTTC.